The following is a T cell receptor (beta chain) sequence with its context. As yet, its antigen is unknown. Additional DNA sequences in this sample encode the identical CDR3. Every one of the donors was a Caucasian adult that lived in Nashville, Tennessee. This sample was included in a study of shared clonotypes between healthy human individuals. Study-level background: Three men and two women, aged 18 to 49, were donors.

Here immunoSEQ multiplex PCR was the method, and the copy in TCRdb shows in-frame clones only, minus some. The table includes about 510,000 clones, 75% to 85% detected once. Study outcomes and limitations: Investigators expected sequencing depth to affect clonotype sharing among donors.

What was sequenced was PBMCs. This TCR was recovered from a woman in her thirties or forties in good health. Some clones in this sample may be carry-over from other donors' samples.

CDR3 nucleotides: TGTGCCAGCAGCTTAGCGGGTTCCTCCTACAATGAGCAGTTCTTC. It codes for CASSLAGSSYNEQFF. V is TRBV7-6 and J is TRBJ2-1, with D unclear. V lost 0 bases and J 0 bases, leaving 6 bases between the germline ends. Germline CDR1 and CDR2: SGHVS and FNYEAQ. The CDR3 spans 15 residues.